The source of this TCR beta chain is a study of blood T cell repertoires in COVID-19. Across the study: Acute and convalescent COVID-19 specimens originated in the United States, Italy and Spain.

Only a few counts were recorded for this clone. This table comes from immunoSEQ multiplex PCR, and its TCRdb copy is limited to in-frame clones, with some not included. The table shows over 200,000 clones, with about 80% occurring only once. The CDR3 covers 20 residues. Germline V gene data show CDR1 as LNHDA and CDR2 as SQIVND (reference sequence). Germline trimming cut 3 bases from V and 0 bases from J; bases unmatched to any gene: 11. The recovered donors of Cohort 3 showed two negative PCRs, clearance, or symptom resolution. The receptor was isolated from a man in his sixties who had recovered from COVID-19. Sequencing used PBMCs or T cells enriched from blood (not recorded which). The chain links TRBV19 to TRBJ2-6; 10 bases agree with TRBD1. The CDR3, as DNA: TGTGCCAGTAGTATGACTCTCCGGACAGGGGGAAGCTCTGGGGCCAACGTCCTGACTTTC. Translated, it gives CASSMTLRTGGSSGANVLTF.